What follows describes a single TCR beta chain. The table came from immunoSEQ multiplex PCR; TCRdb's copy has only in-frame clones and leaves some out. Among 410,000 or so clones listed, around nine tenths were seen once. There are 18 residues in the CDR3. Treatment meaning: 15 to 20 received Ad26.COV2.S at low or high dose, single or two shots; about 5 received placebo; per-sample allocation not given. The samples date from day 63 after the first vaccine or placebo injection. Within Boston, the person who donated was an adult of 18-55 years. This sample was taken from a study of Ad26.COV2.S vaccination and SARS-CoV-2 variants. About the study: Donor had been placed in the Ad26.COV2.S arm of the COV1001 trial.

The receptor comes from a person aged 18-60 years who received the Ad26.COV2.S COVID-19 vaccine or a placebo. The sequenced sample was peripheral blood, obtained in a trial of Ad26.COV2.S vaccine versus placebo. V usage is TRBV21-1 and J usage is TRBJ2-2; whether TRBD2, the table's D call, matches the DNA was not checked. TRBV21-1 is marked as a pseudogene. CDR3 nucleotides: TGTGCCAGCAGCAAAAAGGATGGAGGTAGCGGGAACTCCGGGGAGCTGTTTTTT. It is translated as CASSKKDGGSGNSGELFF.